The clone carrying this T cell receptor beta chain appeared a few times. The sample is drawn from a study of cytomegalovirus exposure and HLA in healthy donors. Germline loops: CDR1 SGHNT, CDR2 YYREEE (reference sequence). V trimming: 1 base; J trimming: 1 base; junction bases outside the gene matches: 9. This CDR3 is 17 amino acids long. The PCR used 60 Vbeta and 13 Jbeta primers. Some clones are missing from TCRdb's copy, which holds only in-frame ones; the method was immunoSEQ multiplex PCR. Of some 150,000 clones in the sample, 76% are singletons; the top ten hold approximately 2%. The V gene is TRBV5-4, the J gene TRBJ2-3; 7 positions agree with TRBD2. The sequenced sample was PBMCs. This clonotype was obtained from a female donor in good health and CMV-seropositive. The CDR3 DNA reads TGTGCCAGCAGCTTGAAGGCTTCAAGCGGGGGCACAGATACGCAGTATTTT. This translates into CASSLKASSGGTDTQYF.